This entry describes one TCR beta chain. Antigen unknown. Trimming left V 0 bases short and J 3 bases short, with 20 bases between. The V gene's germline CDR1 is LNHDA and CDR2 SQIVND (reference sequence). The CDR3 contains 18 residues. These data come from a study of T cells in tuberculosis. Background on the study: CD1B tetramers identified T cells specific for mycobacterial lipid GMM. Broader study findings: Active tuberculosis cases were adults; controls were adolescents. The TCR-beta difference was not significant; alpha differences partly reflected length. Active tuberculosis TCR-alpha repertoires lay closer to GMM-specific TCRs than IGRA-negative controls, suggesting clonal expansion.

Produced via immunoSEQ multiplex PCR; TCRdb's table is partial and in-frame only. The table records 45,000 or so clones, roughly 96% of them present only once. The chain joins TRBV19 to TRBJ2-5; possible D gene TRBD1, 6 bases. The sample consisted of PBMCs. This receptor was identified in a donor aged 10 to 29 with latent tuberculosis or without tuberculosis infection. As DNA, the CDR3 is TGTGCCAGTAGTATAGATGTTGTCCCCTCCCGACAGGAAGAGACCCAGTACTTC. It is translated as CASSIDVVPSRQEETQYF.